The rows below give T cell receptor beta chains drawn from one sample of a study of OX40 agonist ivuxolimab in advanced cancers. Libraries were prepared by immunoSEQ multiplex PCR; TCRdb keeps only in-frame clonotypes and omits some of them. The data hold some 35,000 clones, with just under 85% observed a single time. Sample: CD4+ or CD8+ T cells sorted from blood, taken in a trial of the OX40 agonist ivuxolimab. The source of these receptors is an adult with an advanced solid tumor such as melanoma, head and neck, liver or kidney cancer. CDR3s include the opening cysteine and the closing phenylalanine or tryptophan. The D gene is left open where the match is weak. Only part of the rows carry a size: once, few, many, or a class if the clone is expanded.

j_gene: TRBJ1-1; abundance: .; v_gene: TRBV6-1; d_gene: .; CDR3aa: CASLTGGGNTEAFF; CDR3nt: TGTGCCAGCCTGACTGGGGGAGGAAACACTGAAGCTTTCTTT
j_gene: TRBJ1-2; abundance: .; v_gene: TRBV29-1; d_gene: .; CDR3aa: CSAGGRGYTF; CDR3nt: TGCAGCGCTGGGGGACGTGGCTACACCTTC
j_gene: TRBJ2-2; abundance: .; v_gene: TRBV5-1; d_gene: TRBD1; CDR3aa: CASRETLPGQGTTGELFF; CDR3nt: TGCGCCAGCAGGGAAACCCTACCGGGACAGGGAACCACCGGGGAGCTGTTTTTT
j_gene: TRBJ1-5; abundance: .; v_gene: TRBV6-1; d_gene: .; CDR3aa: CASSVTGGNQPQHF; CDR3nt: TGTGCCAGCAGTGTGACGGGAGGCAATCAGCCCCAGCATTTT
j_gene: TRBJ2-3; abundance: .; v_gene: TRBV19; d_gene: .; CDR3aa: CASSSGSTDTQYF; CDR3nt: TGTGCCAGTAGTAGCGGTAGCACAGATACGCAGTATTTT
j_gene: TRBJ1-3; abundance: .; v_gene: TRBV5-1; d_gene: .; CDR3aa: CASSLYSGTDSGSTIYF; CDR3nt: TGCGCCAGCAGCCTGTACTCCGGGACGGACTCTGGAAGCACCATATATTTT
j_gene: TRBJ2-7; abundance: .; v_gene: TRBV10-3; d_gene: .; CDR3aa: CAISESLGTGNYEQYF; CDR3nt: TGTGCCATCAGTGAGTCATTAGGGACCGGGAACTACGAGCAGTACTTC
j_gene: TRBJ2-5; abundance: .; v_gene: TRBV13; d_gene: TRBD2; CDR3aa: CASSPGLAGGRRETQYF; CDR3nt: TGTGCCAGCAGCCCCGGACTAGCGGGAGGTCGGAGAGAGACCCAGTACTTC
j_gene: TRBJ2-7; abundance: .; v_gene: TRBV6-5; d_gene: .; CDR3aa: CASSYQGGSYEQYF; CDR3nt: TGTGCCAGCAGTTACCAGGGCGGTTCCTACGAGCAGTACTTC
j_gene: TRBJ2-2; abundance: once; v_gene: TRBV6-1; d_gene: TRBD1; CDR3aa: CASSPRTGSSGELFF; CDR3nt: TGTGCCAGCAGCCCCAGGACAGGGTCATCCGGGGAGCTGTTTTTT
j_gene: TRBJ2-7; abundance: .; v_gene: TRBV27; d_gene: TRBD1; CDR3aa: CASSFLSFRTGSYEQYF; CDR3nt: TGTGCCAGCAGTTTTTTGTCGTTCAGGACAGGGTCTTACGAGCAGTACTTC
j_gene: TRBJ2-1; abundance: .; v_gene: TRBV29-1; d_gene: TRBD2; CDR3aa: CSVEDQRLASNNEQFF; CDR3nt: TGCAGCGTTGAAGATCAACGACTAGCGAGTAACAATGAGCAGTTCTTC
j_gene: TRBJ2-1; abundance: .; v_gene: TRBV11-3; d_gene: TRBD1; CDR3aa: CASSLDVGQGVRNEQFF; CDR3nt: TGTGCCAGCAGCTTAGATGTGGGGCAGGGGGTAAGGAATGAGCAGTTCTTC
j_gene: TRBJ1-4; abundance: .; v_gene: TRBV7-6; d_gene: .; CDR3aa: CASSLALNEKLFF; CDR3nt: TGTGCCAGCAGCTTAGCCCTTAATGAAAAACTGTTTTTT
j_gene: TRBJ2-3; abundance: .; v_gene: TRBV28; d_gene: TRBD2; CDR3aa: CASSLSGGRADTQYF; CDR3nt: TGTGCCAGCAGTTTATCAGGAGGGAGGGCAGATACGCAGTATTTT
j_gene: TRBJ2-3; abundance: .; v_gene: TRBV11-2; d_gene: TRBD2; CDR3aa: CASRPGLSTDTQYF; CDR3nt: TGTGCCAGCAGGCCGGGACTAAGCACAGATACGCAGTATTTT
j_gene: TRBJ2-1; abundance: .; v_gene: TRBV7-3; d_gene: TRBD2; CDR3aa: CASSISGESYNEQFF; CDR3nt: TGTGCCAGCAGCATCAGCGGGGAAAGCTACAATGAGCAGTTCTTC
j_gene: TRBJ1-1; abundance: .; v_gene: TRBV2; d_gene: .; CDR3aa: CASSVHENTEAFF; CDR3nt: TGTGCCAGCAGTGTCCATGAGAACACTGAAGCTTTCTTT
j_gene: TRBJ2-1; abundance: .; v_gene: TRBV7-2; d_gene: TRBD2; CDR3aa: CASSLDGGGAKEQFF; CDR3nt: TGTGCCAGCAGCTTAGATGGCGGGGGGGCGAAAGAGCAGTTCTTC
j_gene: TRBJ2-7; abundance: few; v_gene: TRBV9; d_gene: TRBD1; CDR3aa: CASSEGQVFYEQYF; CDR3nt: TGTGCCAGCAGTGAAGGACAGGTCTTCTACGAGCAGTACTTC
j_gene: TRBJ2-6; abundance: .; v_gene: TRBV5-1; d_gene: .; CDR3aa: CASSLGVPGANVLTF; CDR3nt: TGCGCCAGCAGCTTGGGTGTACCCGGGGCCAACGTCCTGACTTTC
j_gene: TRBJ1-6; abundance: .; v_gene: TRBV2; d_gene: .; CDR3aa: CASMERQGSPLHF; CDR3nt: TGTGCCAGCATGGAACGGCAGGGGTCACCCCTCCACTTT
j_gene: TRBJ2-7; abundance: .; v_gene: TRBV18; d_gene: TRBD1; CDR3aa: CASSRDRADEQYF; CDR3nt: TGTGCCAGCTCACGGGACAGGGCAGACGAGCAGTACTTC
j_gene: TRBJ2-3; abundance: few; v_gene: TRBV10-3; d_gene: TRBD1; CDR3aa: CATRQGSDTQYF; CDR3nt: TGTGCCACTCGACAGGGCTCAGATACGCAGTATTTT
j_gene: TRBJ2-3; abundance: few; v_gene: TRBV30; d_gene: .; CDR3aa: CAWSGRGAQYF; CDR3nt: TGTGCCTGGAGTGGGAGAGGAGCGCAGTATTTT
j_gene: TRBJ2-5; abundance: .; v_gene: TRBV4-2; d_gene: TRBD1; CDR3aa: CASSQETGFWETQYF; CDR3nt: TGTGCCAGCAGCCAAGAGACAGGGTTCTGGGAGACCCAGTACTTC
j_gene: TRBJ1-5; abundance: .; v_gene: TRBV4-2; d_gene: .; CDR3aa: CASSQDRGAQPQHF; CDR3nt: TGTGCCAGCAGCCAAGATCGGGGGGCTCAGCCCCAGCATTTT
j_gene: TRBJ2-7; abundance: .; v_gene: TRBV28; d_gene: TRBD1; CDR3aa: CASSSGQGRYEQYF; CDR3nt: TGTGCCAGCAGTTCCGGACAGGGAAGGTACGAGCAGTACTTC
j_gene: TRBJ2-2; abundance: .; v_gene: TRBV6-5; d_gene: TRBD2; CDR3aa: CASGGGADTGELFF; CDR3nt: TGTGCCAGCGGCGGGGGGGCGGACACCGGGGAGCTGTTTTTT